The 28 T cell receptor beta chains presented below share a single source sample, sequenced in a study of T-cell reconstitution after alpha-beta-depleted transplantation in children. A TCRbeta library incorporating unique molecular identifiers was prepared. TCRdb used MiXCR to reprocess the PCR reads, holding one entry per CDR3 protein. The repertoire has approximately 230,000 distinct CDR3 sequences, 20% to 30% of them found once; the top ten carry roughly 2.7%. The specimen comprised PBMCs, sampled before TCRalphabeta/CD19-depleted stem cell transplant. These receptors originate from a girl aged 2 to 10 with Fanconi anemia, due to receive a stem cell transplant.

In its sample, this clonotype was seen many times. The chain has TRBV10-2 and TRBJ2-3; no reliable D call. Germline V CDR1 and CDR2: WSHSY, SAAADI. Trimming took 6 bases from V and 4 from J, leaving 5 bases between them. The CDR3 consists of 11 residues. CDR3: CASSSADTQYF. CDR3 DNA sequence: TGCGCCAGCAGCTCGGCAGATACGCAGTATTTT.

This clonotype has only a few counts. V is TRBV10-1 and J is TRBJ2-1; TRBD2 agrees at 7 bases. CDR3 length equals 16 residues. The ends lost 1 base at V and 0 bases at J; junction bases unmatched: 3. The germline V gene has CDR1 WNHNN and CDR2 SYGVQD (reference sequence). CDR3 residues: CASSEYRTSSYNEQFF. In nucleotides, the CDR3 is TGCGCCAGCAGTGAGTATAGGACTAGCTCCTACAATGAGCAGTTCTTC.

As DNA, the CDR3 is TGCAGTGCTAGAGATCTTACTAGGGGCAATGAGCAGTTCTTC. Protein sequence: CSARDLTRGNEQFF. This chain connects TRBV20-1 to TRBJ2-1, with D perhaps assigned TRBD1 or TRBD2 (5 bases each). CDR1 is DFQATT and CDR2 is SNEGSKA in the germline V gene (reference sequence). Trimming removed 0 bases from V and 6 bases from J, with 12 bases in between. This CDR3 has 14 residues.

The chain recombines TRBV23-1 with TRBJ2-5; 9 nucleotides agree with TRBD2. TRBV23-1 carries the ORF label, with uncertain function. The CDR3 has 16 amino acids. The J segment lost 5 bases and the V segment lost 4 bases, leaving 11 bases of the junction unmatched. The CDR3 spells CASSRSSGVKTETQYF. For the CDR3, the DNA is TGCGCCAGCAGTCGGTCTAGCGGGGTAAAGACGGAGACCCAGTACTTC.

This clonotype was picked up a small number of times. CDR3 nucleotides: TGTGCCAGTACTAGGACAGGGGGAGGGTATAATGAGCAGTTCTTC. Translating it yields CASTRTGGGYNEQFF. This rearrangement joins TRBV19 to TRBJ2-1; 10 bases line up with TRBD1. CDR3 length equals 15 residues. Trimming took 7 bases from V and 7 from J; bases not matched to a gene: 10. Germline V gene data show CDR1 as LNHDA and CDR2 as SQIVND (reference sequence).

The CDR3 is CSQESTDTQYF. The CDR3 DNA sequence: TGCAGCCAAGAAAGCACAGATACGCAGTATTTT. The chain has TRBV29-1 and TRBJ2-3; D is unresolved. CDR3 length: 11 residues. The V and J ends lost 8 bases and 0 bases respectively, with 6 bases between them. Germline CDR1 SQVTM, CDR2 ANQGSEA.

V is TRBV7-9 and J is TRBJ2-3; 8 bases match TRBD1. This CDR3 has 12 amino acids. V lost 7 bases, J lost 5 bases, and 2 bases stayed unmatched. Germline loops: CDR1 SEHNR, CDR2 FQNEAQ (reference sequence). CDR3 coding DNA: TGTGCCAGCACCGACAGGGGAGATACGCAGTATTTT. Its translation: CASTDRGDTQYF.

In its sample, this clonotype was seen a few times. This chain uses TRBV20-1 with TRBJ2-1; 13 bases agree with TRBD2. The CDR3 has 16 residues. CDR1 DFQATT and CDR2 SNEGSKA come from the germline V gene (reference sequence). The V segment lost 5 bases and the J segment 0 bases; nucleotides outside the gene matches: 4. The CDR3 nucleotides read TGCAGTGCTGCGGGACTAGCGGGATTCTCCTACAATGAGCAGTTCTTC. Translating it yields CSAAGLAGFSYNEQFF.

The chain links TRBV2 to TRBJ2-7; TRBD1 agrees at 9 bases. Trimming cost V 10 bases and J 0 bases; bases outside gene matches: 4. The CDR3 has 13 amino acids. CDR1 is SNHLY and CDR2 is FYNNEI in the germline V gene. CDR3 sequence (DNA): TGTGCCACTTGGACAGGGGCCTCCTACGAGCAGTACTTC. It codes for CATWTGASYEQYF.

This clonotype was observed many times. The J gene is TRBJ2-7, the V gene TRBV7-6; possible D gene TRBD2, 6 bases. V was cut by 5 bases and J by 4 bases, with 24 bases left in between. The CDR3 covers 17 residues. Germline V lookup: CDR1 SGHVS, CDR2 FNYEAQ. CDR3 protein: CASSELGSGVDFYEQYF. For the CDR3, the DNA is TGTGCCAGCAGCGAATTGGGATCGGGGGTAGATTTTTACGAGCAGTACTTC.

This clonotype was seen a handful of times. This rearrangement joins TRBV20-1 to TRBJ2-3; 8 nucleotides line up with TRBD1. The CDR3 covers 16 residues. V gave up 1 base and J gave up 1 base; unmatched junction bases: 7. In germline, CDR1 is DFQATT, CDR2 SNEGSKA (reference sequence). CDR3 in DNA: TGCAGTGCTAGAGCTACAGGGGGTTATCGCACAGATACGCAGTATTTT. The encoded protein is CSARATGGYRTDTQYF.

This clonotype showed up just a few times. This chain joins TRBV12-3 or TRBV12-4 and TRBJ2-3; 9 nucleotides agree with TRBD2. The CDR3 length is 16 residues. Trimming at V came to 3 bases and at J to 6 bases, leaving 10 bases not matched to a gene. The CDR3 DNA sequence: TGTGCCAGCAGTTTTTCGTTGGCGGGAGGGCTGGATACGCAGTATTTT. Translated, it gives CASSFSLAGGLDTQYF.

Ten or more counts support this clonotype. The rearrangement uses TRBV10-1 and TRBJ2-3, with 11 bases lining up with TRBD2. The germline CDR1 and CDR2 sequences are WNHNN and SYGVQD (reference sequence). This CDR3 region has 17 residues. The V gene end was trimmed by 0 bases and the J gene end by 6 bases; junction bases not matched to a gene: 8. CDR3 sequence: CASSESLLAGVSDTQYF. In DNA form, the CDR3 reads TGCGCCAGCAGTGAGTCCTTACTAGCGGGAGTTTCGGATACGCAGTATTTT.

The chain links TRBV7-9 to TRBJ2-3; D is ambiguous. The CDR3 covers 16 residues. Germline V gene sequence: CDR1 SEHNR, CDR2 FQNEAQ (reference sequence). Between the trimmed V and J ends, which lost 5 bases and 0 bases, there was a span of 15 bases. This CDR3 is CASSPLLAASTDTQYF. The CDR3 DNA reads TGTGCCAGCAGCCCCCTATTGGCGGCGAGCACAGATACGCAGTATTTT.

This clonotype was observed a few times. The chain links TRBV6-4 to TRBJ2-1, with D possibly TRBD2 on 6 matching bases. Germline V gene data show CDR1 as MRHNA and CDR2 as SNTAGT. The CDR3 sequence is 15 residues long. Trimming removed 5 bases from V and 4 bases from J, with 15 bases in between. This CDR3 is CASSSGPGGYNEQFF. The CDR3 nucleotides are TGTGCCAGCAGTTCCGGACCCGGGGGTTACAATGAGCAGTTCTTC.

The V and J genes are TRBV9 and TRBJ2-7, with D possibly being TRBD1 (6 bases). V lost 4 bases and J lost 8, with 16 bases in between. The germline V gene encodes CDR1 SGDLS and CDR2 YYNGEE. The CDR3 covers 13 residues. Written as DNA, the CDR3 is TGTGCCAGCAGCCCCAGGACAGAGGAGAAGCAGTACTTC. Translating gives CASSPRTEEKQYF.

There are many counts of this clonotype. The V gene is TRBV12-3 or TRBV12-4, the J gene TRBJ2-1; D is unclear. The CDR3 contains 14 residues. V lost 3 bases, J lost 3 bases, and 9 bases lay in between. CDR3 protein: CASSFSSGYNEQFF. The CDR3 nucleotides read TGTGCCAGCAGTTTTTCTTCTGGCTACAATGAGCAGTTCTTC.

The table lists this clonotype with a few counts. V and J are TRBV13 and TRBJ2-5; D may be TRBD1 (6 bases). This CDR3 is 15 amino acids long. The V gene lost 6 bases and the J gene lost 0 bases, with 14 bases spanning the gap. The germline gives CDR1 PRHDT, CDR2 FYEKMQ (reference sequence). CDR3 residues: CASSPGTQYQETQYF. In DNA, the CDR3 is TGTGCCAGCAGTCCCGGGACACAGTACCAAGAGACCCAGTACTTC. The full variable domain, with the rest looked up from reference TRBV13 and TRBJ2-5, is AAGVIQSPRHLIKEKRETATLKCYPIPRHDTVYWYQQGPGQDPQFLISFYEKMQSDKGSIPDRFSAQQFSDYHSELNMSSLELGDSALYFCASSPGTQYQETQYFGPGTRLLVL.

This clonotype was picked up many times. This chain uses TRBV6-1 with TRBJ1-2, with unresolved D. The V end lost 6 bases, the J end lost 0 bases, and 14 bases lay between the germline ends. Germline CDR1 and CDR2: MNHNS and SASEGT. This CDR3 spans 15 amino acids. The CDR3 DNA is TGTGCCAGCAGAGAAAACGTGAGCCCTAACTATGGCTACACCTTC. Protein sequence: CASRENVSPNYGYTF.

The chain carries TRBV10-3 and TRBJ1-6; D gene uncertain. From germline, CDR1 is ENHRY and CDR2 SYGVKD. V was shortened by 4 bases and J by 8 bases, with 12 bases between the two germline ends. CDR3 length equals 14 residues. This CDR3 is CAISGAGFDSPLHF. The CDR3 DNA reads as TGTGCCATCAGTGGAGCTGGTTTTGATTCACCCCTCCACTTT.

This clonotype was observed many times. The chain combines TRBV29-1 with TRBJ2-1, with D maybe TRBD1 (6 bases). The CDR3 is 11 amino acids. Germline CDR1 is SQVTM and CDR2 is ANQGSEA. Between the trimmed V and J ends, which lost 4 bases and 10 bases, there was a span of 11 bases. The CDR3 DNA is TGCAGCGTTGTGGGGGCAGGGGAGCAGTTCTTC. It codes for CSVVGAGEQFF.

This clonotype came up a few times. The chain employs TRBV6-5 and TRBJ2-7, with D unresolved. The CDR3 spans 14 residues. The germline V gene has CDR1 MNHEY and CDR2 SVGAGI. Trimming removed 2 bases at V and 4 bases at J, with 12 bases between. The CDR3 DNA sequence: TGTGCCAGCAGTTACGGGGTTTCGTCTTACGAGCAGTACTTC. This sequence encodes CASSYGVSSYEQYF.

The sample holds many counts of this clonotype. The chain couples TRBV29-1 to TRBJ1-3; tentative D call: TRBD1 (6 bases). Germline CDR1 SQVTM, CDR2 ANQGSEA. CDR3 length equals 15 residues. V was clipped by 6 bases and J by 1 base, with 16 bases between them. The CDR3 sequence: CSVTGPSASGNTIYF. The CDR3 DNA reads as TGCAGCGTCACAGGGCCCTCCGCTTCTGGAAACACCATATATTTT. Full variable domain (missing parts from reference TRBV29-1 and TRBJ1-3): SAVISQKPSRDICQRGTSLTIQCQVDSQVTMMFWYRQQPGQSLTLIATANQGSEATYESGFVIDKFPISRPNLTFSTLTVSNMSPEDSSIYLCSVTGPSASGNTIYFGEGSWLTVV.

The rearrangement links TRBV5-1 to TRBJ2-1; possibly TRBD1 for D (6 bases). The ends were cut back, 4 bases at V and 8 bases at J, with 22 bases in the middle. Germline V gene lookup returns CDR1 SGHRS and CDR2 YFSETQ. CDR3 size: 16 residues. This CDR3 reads CASSRNTPGAFDEQFF. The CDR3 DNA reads TGCGCCAGCAGCAGAAATACGCCAGGGGCCTTCGATGAGCAGTTCTTC.

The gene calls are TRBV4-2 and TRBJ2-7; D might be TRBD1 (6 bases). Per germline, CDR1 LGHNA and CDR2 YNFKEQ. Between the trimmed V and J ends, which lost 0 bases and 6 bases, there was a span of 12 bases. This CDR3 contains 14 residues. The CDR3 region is CASSQDRQGLEQYF. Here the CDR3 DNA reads TGTGCCAGCAGCCAAGATCGGCAGGGGCTCGAGCAGTACTTC.

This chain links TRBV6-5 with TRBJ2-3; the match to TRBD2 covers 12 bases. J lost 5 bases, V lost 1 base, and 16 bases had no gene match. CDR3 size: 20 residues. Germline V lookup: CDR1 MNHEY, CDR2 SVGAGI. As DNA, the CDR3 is TGTGCCAGCAGTTACTTCGGGGCGCTAGCTAGCGGGGGGGTTGGAGATACGCAGTATTTT. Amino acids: CASSYFGALASGGVGDTQYF.

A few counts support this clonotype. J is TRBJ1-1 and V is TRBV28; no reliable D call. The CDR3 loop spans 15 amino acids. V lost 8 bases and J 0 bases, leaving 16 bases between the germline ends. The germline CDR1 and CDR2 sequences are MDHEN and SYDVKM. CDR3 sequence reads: CASRSGMWVNTEAFF. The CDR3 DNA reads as TGTGCCAGCCGTTCGGGGATGTGGGTGAACACTGAAGCTTTCTTT.

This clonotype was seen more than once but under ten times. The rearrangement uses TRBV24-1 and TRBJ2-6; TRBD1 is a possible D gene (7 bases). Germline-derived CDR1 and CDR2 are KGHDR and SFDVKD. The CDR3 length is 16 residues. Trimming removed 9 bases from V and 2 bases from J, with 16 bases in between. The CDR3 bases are TGTGCCACCGAGGTCCAGGGGGGTACTGGGGCCAACGTCCTGACTTTC. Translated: CATEVQGGTGANVLTF.